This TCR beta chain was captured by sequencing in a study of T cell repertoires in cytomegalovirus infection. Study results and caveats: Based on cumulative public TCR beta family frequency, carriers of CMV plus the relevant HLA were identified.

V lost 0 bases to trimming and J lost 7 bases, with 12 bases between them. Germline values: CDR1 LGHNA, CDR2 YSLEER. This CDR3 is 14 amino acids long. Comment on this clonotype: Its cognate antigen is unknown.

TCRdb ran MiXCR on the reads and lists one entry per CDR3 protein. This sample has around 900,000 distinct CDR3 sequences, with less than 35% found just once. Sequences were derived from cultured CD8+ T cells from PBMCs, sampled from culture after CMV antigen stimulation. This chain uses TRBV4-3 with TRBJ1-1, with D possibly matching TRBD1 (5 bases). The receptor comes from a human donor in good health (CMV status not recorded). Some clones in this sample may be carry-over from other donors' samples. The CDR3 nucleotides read TGCGCCAGCAGCCAAGACAGGGAGAGGGGTGAAGCTTTCTTT. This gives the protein CASSQDRERGEAFF.